The TCR beta chain described here comes from a study of shared T cell receptors in the human thymus. Only in-frame clones appear in the TCRdb table, and some are missing; sequencing was by immunoSEQ multiplex PCR. The data show hundreds of thousands of clones, 80% to 90% seen once. The same data also went into a second study, on human thymus T cells. That work adds: The donor group consisted of healthy Finnish infants who were having corrective surgery for congenital heart defects. Thymus pieces cut out during corrective heart surgery were the tissue that was used. Gene usage (both V and J) appeared biased in thymic and blood repertoires. Highly overlapping thymic repertoires in unrelated individuals were reported by related research.

Material for sequencing was thymocytes. The sequence derives from a girl under three years old with a congenital heart defect.

The CDR3 is CASSLRLNRDTEAFF. CDR3 coding DNA: TGCGCCAGCAGCCTCCGACTAAATCGGGACACTGAAGCTTTCTTT. This sequence joins TRBV5-1 and TRBJ1-1; D gene unclear. V was trimmed by 4 bases and J by 3 bases, leaving 16 bases between them. The germline CDR1 and CDR2 sequences are SGHRS and YFSETQ. The length of the CDR3 is 15 residues.